This T cell receptor beta chain emerged from a study of beta chain features in type 1 diabetes. The study's findings and limits: High-TCR-expressing cells could be over-represented by cDNA sequencing. Within the patient group, naive, central memory and Treg TCRB repertoires appeared more similar to each other than within healthy donors. TCRB CDR3 length was moderately but significantly reduced in all four CD4+ subsets of Type 1 diabetes patients. Fewer insertions but more deletions were seen at VDJ junctions in type 1 diabetes patients.

This clone was counted at least ten times. No antigen is known for it. Trimming pared 2 bases from V and 8 bases from J, leaving 4 bases between. The CDR3 contains 11 residues. Germline V gene lookup returns CDR1 SEHNR and CDR2 FQNEAQ (reference sequence). Every isolated RNA sample was fully reverse transcribed, so sequencing captured expressed TCRB transcripts. Here immunoSEQ multiplex PCR was the method, and the copy in TCRdb shows in-frame clones only, minus some. Found here are approximately 160,000 clones, 8.1% of them singletons; the top ten hold approximately 0.65%. The sample taken for sequencing was central memory CD4+ T cells from blood. This clonotype was sampled from a young man in good health. The chain links TRBV7-9 to TRBJ2-1, with D unclear. The DNA of the CDR3 is TGTGCCAGCAGCTTAATCGATGAGCAGTTCTTC. Its protein product is CASSLIDEQFF.